The 15 T cell receptor beta chains in this list originate from one sample, sequenced in a study of blood T cell repertoires in COVID-19. Assay: immunoSEQ multiplex PCR; the TCRdb copy retains only in-frame clones and omits some. Of about 250,000 clones detected, approximately 90% appear once; the ten largest clones hold 2.5% to 3%. The source material was PBMCs or T cells enriched from blood (not recorded which). Receptors originate from a woman between 50 and 59 years old who had recovered from COVID-19.

This sequence joins TRBV7-9 and TRBJ2-2, with a weak D call TRBD2 (5 bases). The V and J ends lost 11 bases and 1 base respectively, with 17 bases between them. The CDR3 spans 15 residues. Germline-derived CDR1 and CDR2 are SEHNR and FQNEAQ (reference sequence). The CDR3 here is CAEERGLQNTGELFF. CDR3 DNA sequence: TGTGCCGAAGAGCGAGGGCTTCAGAACACCGGGGAGCTGTTTTTT.

The genes are TRBV18 and TRBJ1-5; possibly TRBD1 for D (6 bases). Deletions cut 5 bases from V and 5 bases from J, with 13 bases between. The CDR3 is 14 amino acids. CDR1 and CDR2 (germline): KGHSH, LQKENI. DNA of the CDR3: TGTGCCAGCTCATCCGCACAGGGTCATCAGCCCCAGCATTTT. Protein sequence: CASSSAQGHQPQHF.

This clone has only a few counts. This chain's CDR3 is CASRGQGGTEAFF. The CDR3 DNA sequence: TGTGCCAGCAGAGGGCAGGGGGGTACTGAAGCTTTCTTT. The chain carries TRBV7-2 and TRBJ1-1, with TRBD1 matching over 7 bases. The CDR3 sequence is 13 residues long. The germline V gene has CDR1 SGHTA and CDR2 FQGNSA. The V and J ends lost 6 bases and 5 bases, in that order; junction bases with no gene match: 6.

The J gene is TRBJ2-2, the V gene TRBV19, with unresolved D. V gave up 3 bases and J gave up 0 bases, with 8 bases separating them. This CDR3 is 15 amino acids long. CDR1 is LNHDA and CDR2 is SQIVND in the germline V gene (reference sequence). The CDR3 DNA reads as TGTGCCAGTAGTATTAATGCGCCGAACACCGGGGAGCTGTTTTTT. Translated, it gives CASSINAPNTGELFF. The full variable domain, rest sourced from reference TRBV19 and TRBJ2-2, is DGGITQSPKYLFRKEGQNVTLSCEQNLNHDAMYWYRQDPGQGLRLIYYSQIVNDFQKGDIAEGYSVSREKKESFPLTVTSAQKNPTAFYLCASSINAPNTGELFFGEGSRLTVL.

CDR3 DNA: TGTGCCAGCACTCCCTTGAGTGGCAATGAGCAGTTCTTC. It yields the protein CASTPLSGNEQFF. The J gene is TRBJ2-1, the V gene TRBV6-6; D call uncertain. The CDR3 extends over 13 amino acids. Trimming pared 7 bases from V and 6 bases from J, leaving 13 bases between. The V gene's germline CDR1 is MNHNY and CDR2 SVGAGI (reference sequence).

J is TRBJ2-7 and V is TRBV3-1 (or the pseudogene TRBV3-2), with D possibly TRBD2 on 5 matching bases. Deletions cut 4 bases from V and 4 bases from J, with 8 bases between. In germline, CDR1 is LGHDT, CDR2 YNNKEL (reference sequence). The CDR3 spans 12 residues. The CDR3, as DNA: TGTGCCAGCAGCCGTAGCGTGTACGAGCAGTACTTC. This sequence encodes CASSRSVYEQYF.

The chain carries TRBV6-5 and TRBJ1-3; D is perhaps TRBD1 (5 bases). Per germline, CDR1 MNHEY and CDR2 SVGAGI. The germline V and J ends were trimmed by 8 bases and 0 bases, with 8 bases remaining between them. This CDR3 has 13 amino acids. As DNA, the CDR3 is TGTGCCAGCGGCAGGGACTCTGGAAACACCATATATTTT. Its translation is CASGRDSGNTIYF.

The genes are TRBV6-2 or TRBV6-3 and TRBJ2-2, with D perhaps TRBD1 (6 bases). CDR3 size: 15 residues. Trimming took 3 bases from V and 4 from J, leaving 12 bases between them. In germline, CDR1 is MNHEY, CDR2 SVGEGT. CDR3 amino acids: CASSYGGRGTGELFF. The CDR3, as DNA: TGTGCCAGCAGTTATGGGGGCCGGGGCACCGGGGAGCTGTTTTTT.

This chain connects TRBV13 to TRBJ1-2, with a tentative D call TRBD1 (6 bases). Germline CDR1 is PRHDT and CDR2 is FYEKMQ (reference sequence). The ends were cut back, 0 bases at V and 0 bases at J, with 11 bases in the middle. This CDR3 region has 16 residues. CDR3 residues: CASSLGGARANYGYTF. CDR3 bases: TGTGCCAGCAGCTTAGGGGGGGCCAGGGCTAACTATGGCTACACCTTC.

This sequence joins TRBV21-1 and TRBJ2-1; the table's D call of TRBD1 was not tested on the DNA. TRBV21-1 is reported as a pseudogene. The CDR3 runs 14 residues. The CDR3 here is CASSKGGRGNEQFF. CDR3 in DNA: TGTGCCAGCAGCAAAGGTGGCAGGGGAAATGAGCAGTTCTTC.

This sequence joins TRBV5-1 and TRBJ1-5; maybe TRBD1 (6 bases). This CDR3 has 15 amino acids. Germline-derived CDR1 and CDR2 are SGHRS and YFSETQ. Between the trimmed V and J ends, which lost 1 base and 3 bases, there was a span of 11 bases. The DNA for the CDR3 is TGCGCCAGCAGCTTGACAGGGATGAACAATCAGCCCCAGCATTTT. Its translation is CASSLTGMNNQPQHF.

The J gene is TRBJ1-5, the V gene TRBV3-1 (or the pseudogene TRBV3-2); a weak D match, TRBD1 (6 bases). The V and J ends lost 1 base and 6 bases respectively, with 10 bases between them. The CDR3 runs to 14 residues. CDR1 is LGHDT, CDR2 YNNKEL, per germline (reference sequence). The CDR3 sequence is CASSQGQVGQPQHF. CDR3 nucleotides: TGTGCCAGCAGCCAAGGACAGGTGGGTCAGCCCCAGCATTTT.

The V gene is TRBV28, the J gene TRBJ2-7, with TRBD1 matching over 12 bases. Germline CDR1 reads MDHEN; CDR2 reads SYDVKM. The J segment lost 5 bases and the V segment lost 5 bases, leaving 7 bases of the junction unmatched. The CDR3 consists of 15 residues. CDR3 in DNA: TGTGCCAGCAGTGATCCGGGACAGGGGGCTCACGAGCAGTACTTC. Its translation: CASSDPGQGAHEQYF.

The genes are TRBV7-3 and TRBJ2-6, with D possibly TRBD2 on 5 matching bases. This CDR3 has 14 amino acids. Germline CDR1 is SGHTA and CDR2 is FQGTGA. V dropped 5 bases and J dropped 2 bases, with 7 bases sitting between them. CDR3 sequence (DNA): TGTGCCAGCAGCACGAGGGCTGGGGCCAACGTCCTGACTTTC. It is translated as CASSTRAGANVLTF.

This rearrangement joins TRBV3-1 (or the pseudogene TRBV3-2) to TRBJ1-2; D might be TRBD1 (6 bases). With 8 bases removed from V and 1 base from J, the gap between germline ends came to 14 bases. CDR3 length: 14 amino acids. Germline CDR1 reads LGHDT; CDR2 reads YNNKEL (reference sequence). Written as DNA, the CDR3 is TGTGCCAGCCTAGGGGGTGCGGGTAACTATGGCTACACCTTC. Protein sequence: CASLGGAGNYGYTF.